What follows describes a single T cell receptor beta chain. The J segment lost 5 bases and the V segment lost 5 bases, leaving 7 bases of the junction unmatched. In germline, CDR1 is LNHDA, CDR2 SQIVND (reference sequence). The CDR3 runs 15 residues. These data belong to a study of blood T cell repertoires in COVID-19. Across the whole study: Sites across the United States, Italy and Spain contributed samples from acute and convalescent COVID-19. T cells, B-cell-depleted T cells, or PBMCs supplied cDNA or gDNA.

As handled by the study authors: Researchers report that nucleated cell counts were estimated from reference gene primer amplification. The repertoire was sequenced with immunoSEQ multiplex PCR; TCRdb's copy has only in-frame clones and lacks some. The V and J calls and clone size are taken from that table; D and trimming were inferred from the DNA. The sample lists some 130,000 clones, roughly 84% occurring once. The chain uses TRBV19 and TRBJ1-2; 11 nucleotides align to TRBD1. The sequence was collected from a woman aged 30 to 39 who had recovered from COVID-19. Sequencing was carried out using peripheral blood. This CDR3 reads CASSRMDRGLYGYTF. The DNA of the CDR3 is TGTGCCAGTAGTCGAATGGACAGGGGGCTATATGGCTACACCTTC.